This is a list of T cell receptor beta chains from one sample in a study of blood T cell repertoires in COVID-19. The data were produced by immunoSEQ multiplex PCR, yet TCRdb's version contains in-frame clones alone and is incomplete. Of about 280,000 clones in the sample, 90% were seen once. Material for sequencing was PBMCs or T cells enriched from blood (not recorded which). Receptors originate from a woman under 30 with acute COVID-19. The CDR3 runs from the conserved cysteine through the conserved F or W. A D gene is named only where the DNA matches it firmly. A row's size may be missing; if present it is once, few, many or a size class.

v_gene	abundance	d_gene	j_gene	CDR3nt	CDR3aa
TRBV5-6	-	-	TRBJ1-3	TGTGCCAGCAGCTTGGTTGGACAGATCTCTGGAAACACCATATATTTT	CASSLVGQISGNTIYF
TRBV7-9	-	TRBD1	TRBJ1-2	TGTGCCAGCAGCTATGGGACAGGGTTTAACTATGGCTACACCTTC	CASSYGTGFNYGYTF
TRBV2	-	-	TRBJ2-7	TGTGCCAGTCGGGACTCTTTTTGGGAGCAGTACTTC	CASRDSFWEQYF
TRBV19	-	TRBD2	TRBJ2-1	TGTGCCAGTAGTTTTAGCGGGAGGGGTTACAATGAGCAGTTCTTC	CASSFSGRGYNEQFF
TRBV7-2	-	TRBD1	TRBJ2-7	TGTGCCAGCAGCCCAGGGACAGGGTTTAGAGAGCAGTACTTC	CASSPGTGFREQYF
TRBV27	-	TRBD1	TRBJ1-2	TGTGCCAGCAGTTTAAGTAGGGGGCCGCTCTCGAATGGCTACACCTTC	CASSLSRGPLSNGYTF
TRBV18	-	-	TRBJ1-4	TGTGCCAGCTCAATCAGTTTGACAGAGAATGAAAAACTGTTTTTT	CASSISLTENEKLFF
TRBV5-1	once	TRBD1	TRBJ1-3	TGCGCCAGCAGCTGGACAGGGGCCGGAAACACCATATATTTT	CASSWTGAGNTIYF
TRBV5-1	-	TRBD1	TRBJ1-5	TGCGCCAGCAGCTTGGGGACAGGGGAGGCTCAGCCCCAGCATTTT	CASSLGTGEAQPQHF
TRBV23-1	-	-	TRBJ2-1	TGCGCCAGCGGGACCCGGGACACCGACCGTGAGCAGTTCTTC	CASGTRDTDREQFF
TRBV28	-	TRBD1	TRBJ1-2	TGTGCCAGCAGTTTCTCGGACAGGGTTGGTGGCTACACCTTC	CASSFSDRVGGYTF
TRBV10-1	-	TRBD2	TRBJ2-3	TGCGCCAGCAGCGCCGGATGGTCTAGCGGGAGGGCCCAAGATACGCAGTATTTT	CASSAGWSSGRAQDTQYF
TRBV7-9	-	TRBD2	TRBJ2-5	TGTGCCAGCAGCTTAAAGGTAGGGCGGGAGGGCCTGGAGACCCAGTACTTC	CASSLKVGREGLETQYF
TRBV30	-	-	TRBJ2-1	TGTGCTGAGGGTCGGAATGAGCAGTTCTTC	CAEGRNEQFF
TRBV11-3	-	TRBD2	TRBJ2-1	TGTGCCAGCAGCACTCGGACTAGCGGGACCCCCCAGGTTGAGCAGTTCTTC	CASSTRTSGTPQVEQFF
TRBV29-1	-	-	TRBJ1-1	TGCAGCGTTGGCGACAGGATGAACACTGAAGCTTTCTTT	CSVGDRMNTEAFF
TRBV5-1	-	-	TRBJ1-2	TGCGCCAGTAGGGGTAGGACAGCGGGGTATGGCTACACCTTC	CASRGRTAGYGYTF
TRBV15	-	-	TRBJ2-7	TGTGCCACGAGAGGTCCCCCCGGCTCCTACGAGCAGTACTTC	CATRGPPGSYEQYF